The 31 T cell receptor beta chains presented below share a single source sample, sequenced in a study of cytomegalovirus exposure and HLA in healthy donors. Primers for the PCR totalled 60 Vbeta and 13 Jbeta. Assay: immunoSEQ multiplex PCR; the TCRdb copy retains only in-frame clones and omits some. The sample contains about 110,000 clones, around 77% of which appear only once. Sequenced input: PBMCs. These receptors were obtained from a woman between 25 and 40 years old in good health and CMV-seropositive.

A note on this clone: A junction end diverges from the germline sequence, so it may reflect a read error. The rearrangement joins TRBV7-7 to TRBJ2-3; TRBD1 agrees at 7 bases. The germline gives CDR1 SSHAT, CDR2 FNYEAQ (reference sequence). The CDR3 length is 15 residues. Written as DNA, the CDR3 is TGTGCTAGCAGCCCGGACAGGACGGGCACAGATACGCAGTATTTT. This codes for CASSPDRTGTDTQYF.

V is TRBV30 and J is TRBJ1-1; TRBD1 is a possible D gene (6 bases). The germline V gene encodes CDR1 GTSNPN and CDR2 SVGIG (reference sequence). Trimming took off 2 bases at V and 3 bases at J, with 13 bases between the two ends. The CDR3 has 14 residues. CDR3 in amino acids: CAWSFVRGDTEAFF. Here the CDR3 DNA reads TGTGCCTGGAGTTTCGTCAGGGGAGACACTGAAGCTTTCTTT. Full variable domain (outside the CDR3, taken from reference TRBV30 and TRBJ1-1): SQTIHQWPATLVQPVGSPLSLECTVEGTSNPNLYWYRQAAGRGLQLLFYSVGIGQISSEVPQNLSASRPQDRQFILSSKKLLLSDSGFYLCAWSFVRGDTEAFFGQGTRLTVV.

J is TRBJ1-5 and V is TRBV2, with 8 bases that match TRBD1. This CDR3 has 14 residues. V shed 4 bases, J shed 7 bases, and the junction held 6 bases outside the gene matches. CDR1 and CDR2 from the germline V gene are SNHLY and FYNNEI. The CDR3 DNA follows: TGTGCCAGCAGTGTTGACAGGGGAGACCAGCCCCAGCATTTT. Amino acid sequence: CASSVDRGDQPQHF.

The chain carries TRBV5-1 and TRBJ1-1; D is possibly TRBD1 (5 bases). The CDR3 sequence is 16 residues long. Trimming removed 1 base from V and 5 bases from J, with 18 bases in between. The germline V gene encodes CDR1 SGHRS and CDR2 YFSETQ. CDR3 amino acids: CASSLFGWGGSTEAFF. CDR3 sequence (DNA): TGCGCCAGCAGCTTGTTCGGGTGGGGGGGTAGTACTGAAGCTTTCTTT.

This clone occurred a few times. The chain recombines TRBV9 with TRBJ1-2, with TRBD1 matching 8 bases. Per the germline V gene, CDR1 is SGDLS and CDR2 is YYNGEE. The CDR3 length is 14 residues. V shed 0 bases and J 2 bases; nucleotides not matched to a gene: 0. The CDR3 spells CASSVGQGNYGYTF. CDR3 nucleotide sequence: TGTGCCAGCAGCGTAGGACAGGGGAACTATGGCTACACCTTC. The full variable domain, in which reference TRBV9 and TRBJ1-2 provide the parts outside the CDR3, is DSGVTQTPKHLITATGQRVTLRCSPRSGDLSVYWYQQSLDQGLQFLIQYYNGEERAKGNILERFSAQQFPDLHSELNLSSLELGDSALYFCASSVGQGNYGYTFGSGTRLTVV.

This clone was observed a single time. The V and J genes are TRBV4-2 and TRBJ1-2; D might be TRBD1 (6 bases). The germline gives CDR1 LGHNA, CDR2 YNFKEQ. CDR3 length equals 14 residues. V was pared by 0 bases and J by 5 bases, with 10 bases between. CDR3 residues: CASSQDPGVYGYTF. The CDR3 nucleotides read TGTGCCAGCAGCCAAGACCCAGGGGTGTATGGCTACACCTTC.

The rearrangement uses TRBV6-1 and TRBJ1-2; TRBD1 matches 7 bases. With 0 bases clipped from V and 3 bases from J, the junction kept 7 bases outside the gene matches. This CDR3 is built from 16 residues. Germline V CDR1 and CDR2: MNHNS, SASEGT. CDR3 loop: CASSEAGQLNYYGYTF. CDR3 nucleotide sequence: TGTGCCAGCAGTGAAGCGGGACAGCTCAACTACTATGGCTACACCTTC.

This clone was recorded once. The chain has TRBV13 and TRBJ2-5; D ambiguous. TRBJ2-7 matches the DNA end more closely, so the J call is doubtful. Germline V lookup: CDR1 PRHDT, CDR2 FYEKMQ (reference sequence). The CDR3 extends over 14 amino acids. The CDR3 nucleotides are TGTGCCAGCAGCTTAGCCAGACTGATCTACGAGCAGTACTTC. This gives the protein CASSLARLIYEQYF.

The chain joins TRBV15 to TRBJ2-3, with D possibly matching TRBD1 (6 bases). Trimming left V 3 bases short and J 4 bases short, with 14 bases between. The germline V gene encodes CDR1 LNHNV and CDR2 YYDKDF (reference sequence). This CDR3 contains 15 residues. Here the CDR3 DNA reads TGTGCCACCAGCAGCACCGACAGGCGTGCAGATACGCAGTATTTT. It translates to CATSSTDRRADTQYF.

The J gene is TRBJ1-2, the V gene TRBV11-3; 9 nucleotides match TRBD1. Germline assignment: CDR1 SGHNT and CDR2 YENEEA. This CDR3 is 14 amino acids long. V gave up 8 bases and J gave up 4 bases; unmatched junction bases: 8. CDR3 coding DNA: TGTGCCAGCCAACTGGACAGGGGTGCCTATGGCTACACCTTC. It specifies CASQLDRGAYGYTF. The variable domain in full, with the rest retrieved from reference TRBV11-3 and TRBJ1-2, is EAGVVQSPRYKIIEKKQPVAFWCNPISGHNTLYWYLQNLGQGPELLIRYENEEAVDDSQLPKDRFSAERLKGVDSTLKIQPAELGDSAVYLCASQLDRGAYGYTFGSGTRLTVV.

CDR3 amino acids: CASSQDHCSSRGKLFF. CDR3 nucleotides: TGCGCCAGCAGCCAAGATCATTGCTCGAGCCGGGGAAAACTGTTTTTT. The chain is built from TRBV4-1 and TRBJ1-4; D uncertain. Deletions cut 0 bases from V and 10 bases from J, with 18 bases between. The CDR3 is 16 amino acids. The germline V gene encodes CDR1 MGHRA and CDR2 YSYEKL.

CDR3 nucleotides: TGTGCCAGCAGTTACACACGCCGGTCGGGTCACGCTTTCTTT. Protein: CASSYTRRSGHAFF. The V gene is TRBV6-5, the J gene TRBJ1-1; D unclear. The CDR3 covers 14 residues. Trimming removed 2 bases at V and 11 bases at J, with 18 bases between. Germline V gives CDR1 MNHEY, CDR2 SVGAGI.

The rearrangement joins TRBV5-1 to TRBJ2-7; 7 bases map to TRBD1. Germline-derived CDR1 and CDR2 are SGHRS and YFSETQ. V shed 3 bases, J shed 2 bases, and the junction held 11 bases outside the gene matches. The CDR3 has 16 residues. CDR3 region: CASSSSPGTETYEQYF. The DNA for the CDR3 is TGCGCCAGCAGCTCGTCACCCGGGACAGAAACCTACGAGCAGTACTTC.

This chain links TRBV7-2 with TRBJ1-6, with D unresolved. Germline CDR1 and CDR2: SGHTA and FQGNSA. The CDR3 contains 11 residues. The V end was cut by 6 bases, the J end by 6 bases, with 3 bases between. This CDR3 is CASSLNSPLHF. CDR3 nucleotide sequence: TGTGCCAGCAGTCTTAATTCACCCCTCCACTTT.

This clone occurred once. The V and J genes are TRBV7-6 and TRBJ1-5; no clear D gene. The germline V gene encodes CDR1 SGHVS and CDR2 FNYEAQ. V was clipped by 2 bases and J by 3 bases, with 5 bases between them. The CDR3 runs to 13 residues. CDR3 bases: TGTGCCAGCAGCTTACGGGTCAATCAGCCCCAGCATTTT. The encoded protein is CASSLRVNQPQHF.

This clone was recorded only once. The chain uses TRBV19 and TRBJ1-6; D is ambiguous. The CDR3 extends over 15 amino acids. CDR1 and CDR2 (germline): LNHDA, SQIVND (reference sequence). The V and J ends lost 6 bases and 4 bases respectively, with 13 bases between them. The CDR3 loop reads CASSARRDYNSPLHF. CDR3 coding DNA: TGTGCCAGTAGCGCGAGGAGAGATTATAATTCACCCCTCCACTTT.

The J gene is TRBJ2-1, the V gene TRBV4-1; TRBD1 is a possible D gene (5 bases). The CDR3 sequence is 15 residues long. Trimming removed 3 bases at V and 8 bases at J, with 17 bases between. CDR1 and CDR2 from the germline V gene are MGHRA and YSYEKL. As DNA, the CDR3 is TGCGCCAGCAGCCAGTCCCGGGTGGGGCTCGATGAGCAGTTCTTC. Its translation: CASSQSRVGLDEQFF.

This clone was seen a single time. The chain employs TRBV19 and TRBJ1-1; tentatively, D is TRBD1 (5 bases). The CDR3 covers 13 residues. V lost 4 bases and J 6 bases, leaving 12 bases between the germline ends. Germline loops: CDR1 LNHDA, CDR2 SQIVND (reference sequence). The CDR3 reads CASSSGQSAEAFF. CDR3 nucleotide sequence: TGTGCCAGTAGTAGCGGACAATCCGCTGAAGCTTTCTTT.

The CDR3 sequence: CASSSSTGVRSYEQYF. The CDR3 bases are TGTGCCAGCAGCTCCTCAACAGGAGTACGTTCCTACGAGCAGTACTTC. The rearrangement links TRBV11-2 to TRBJ2-7; possible D gene TRBD1, 5 bases. The CDR3 spans 16 residues. Trimming removed 4 bases from V and 1 base from J, with 17 bases in between. The germline CDR1 and CDR2 sequences are SGHAT and FQNNGV. The entire variable domain, with the rest obtained from reference TRBV11-2 and TRBJ2-7, is as follows: EAGVAQSPRYKIIEKRQSVAFWCNPISGHATLYWYQQILGQGPKLLIQFQNNGVVDDSQLPKDRFSAERLKGVDSTLKIQPAKLEDSAVYLCASSSSTGVRSYEQYFGPGTRLTVT.

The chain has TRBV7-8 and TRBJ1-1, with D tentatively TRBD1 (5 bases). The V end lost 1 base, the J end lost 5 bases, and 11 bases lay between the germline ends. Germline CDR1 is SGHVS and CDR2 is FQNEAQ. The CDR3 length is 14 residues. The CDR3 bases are TGTGCCAGCAGCTTAGTCGGGGGTACGACTGAAGCTTTCTTT. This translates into CASSLVGGTTEAFF.

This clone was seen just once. The CDR3 DNA follows: TGTGCCAGCAGCTTCCCAAACCGGGACAGGGCAATGGAGACCCAGTACTTC. This sequence encodes CASSFPNRDRAMETQYF. The chain has TRBV7-8 and TRBJ2-5; 9 nucleotides match TRBD1. V lost 3 bases, J lost 5 bases, and 13 bases stayed unmatched. CDR1 and CDR2 from the germline V gene are SGHVS and FQNEAQ. The CDR3 consists of 17 residues.

CDR3: CASSVSERGNEKLFF. In nucleotides, the CDR3 is TGTGCCAGCAGCGTATCGGAGAGGGGGAATGAAAAACTGTTTTTT. The chain has TRBV9 and TRBJ1-4; maybe TRBD1 (6 bases). The CDR3 has 15 residues. Germline assignment: CDR1 SGDLS and CDR2 YYNGEE. The V end lost 1 base, the J end lost 5 bases, and 12 bases lay between the germline ends.

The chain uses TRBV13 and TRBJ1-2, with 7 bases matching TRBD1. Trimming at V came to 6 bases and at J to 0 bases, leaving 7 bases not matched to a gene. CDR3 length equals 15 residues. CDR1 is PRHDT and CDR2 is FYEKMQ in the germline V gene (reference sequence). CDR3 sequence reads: CASRPDRETNYGYTF. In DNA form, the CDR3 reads TGTGCCAGCAGACCCGACAGGGAAACTAACTATGGCTACACCTTC.

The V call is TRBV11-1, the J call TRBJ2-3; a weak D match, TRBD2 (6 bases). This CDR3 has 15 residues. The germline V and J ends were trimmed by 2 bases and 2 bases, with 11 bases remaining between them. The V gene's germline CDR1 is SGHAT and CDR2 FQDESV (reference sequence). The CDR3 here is CASSLFRGTTDTQYF. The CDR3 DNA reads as TGTGCCAGCAGCTTATTTCGGGGGACCACAGATACGCAGTATTTT.

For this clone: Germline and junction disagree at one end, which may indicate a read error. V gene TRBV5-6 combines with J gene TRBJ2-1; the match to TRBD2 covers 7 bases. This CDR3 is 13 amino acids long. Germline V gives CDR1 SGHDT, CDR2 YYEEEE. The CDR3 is CASSFSSGNEQLF. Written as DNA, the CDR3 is TGTGCCAGCAGCTTTTCCAGCGGGAATGAGCAGCTCTTC.

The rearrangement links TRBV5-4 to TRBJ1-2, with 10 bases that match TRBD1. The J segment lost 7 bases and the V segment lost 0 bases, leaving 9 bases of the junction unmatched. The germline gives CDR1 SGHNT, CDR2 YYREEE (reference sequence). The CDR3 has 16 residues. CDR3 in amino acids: CASSLGGDRGFSGYTF. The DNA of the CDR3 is TGTGCCAGCAGCTTGGGGGGGGACAGGGGTTTTAGTGGCTACACCTTC.

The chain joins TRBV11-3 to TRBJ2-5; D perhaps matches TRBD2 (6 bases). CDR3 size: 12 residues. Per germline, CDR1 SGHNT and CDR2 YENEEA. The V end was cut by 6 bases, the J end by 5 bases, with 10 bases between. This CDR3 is CASRRDGETQYF. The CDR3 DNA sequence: TGTGCCAGCAGGCGGGACGGGGAGACCCAGTACTTC.

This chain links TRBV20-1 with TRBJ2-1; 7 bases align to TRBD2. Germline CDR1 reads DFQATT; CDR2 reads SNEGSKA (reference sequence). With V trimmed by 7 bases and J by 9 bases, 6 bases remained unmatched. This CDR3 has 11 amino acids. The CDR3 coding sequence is TGCAGTGGATCGGGGGGAGGTGAGCAGTTCTTC. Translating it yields CSGSGGGEQFF.

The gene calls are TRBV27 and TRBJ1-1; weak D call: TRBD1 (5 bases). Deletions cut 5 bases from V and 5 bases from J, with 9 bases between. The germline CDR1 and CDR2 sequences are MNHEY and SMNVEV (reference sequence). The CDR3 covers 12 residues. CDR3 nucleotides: TGTGCCAGCAGTCCCGCAGGGACTGAAGCTTTCTTT. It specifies CASSPAGTEAFF.

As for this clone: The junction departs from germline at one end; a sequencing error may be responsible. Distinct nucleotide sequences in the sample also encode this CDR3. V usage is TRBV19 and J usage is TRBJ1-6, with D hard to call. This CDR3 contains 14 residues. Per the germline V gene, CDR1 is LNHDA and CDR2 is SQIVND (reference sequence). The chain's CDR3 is CASSSPGRNSPLHF. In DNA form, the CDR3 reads TGCGCCAGTAGTTCCCCGGGAAGAAACTCACCCCTCCACTTT.

CDR3 DNA: TGTGCCAGCAGTTTATCTAGACAGACCAATGAGCAGTTCTTC. Its protein product is CASSLSRQTNEQFF. The chain employs TRBV27 and TRBJ2-1; weak D call: TRBD1 (5 bases). V shed 0 bases and J shed 6 bases, with 9 bases lying between them. The CDR3 extends over 14 amino acids. Per the germline V gene, CDR1 is MNHEY and CDR2 is SMNVEV (reference sequence).